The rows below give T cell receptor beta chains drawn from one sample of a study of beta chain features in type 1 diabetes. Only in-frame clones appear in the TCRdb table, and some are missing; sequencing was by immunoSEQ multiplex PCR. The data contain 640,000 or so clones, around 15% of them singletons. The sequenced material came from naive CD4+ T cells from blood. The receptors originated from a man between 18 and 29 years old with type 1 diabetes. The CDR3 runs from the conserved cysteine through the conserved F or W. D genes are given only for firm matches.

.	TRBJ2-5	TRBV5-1	CASSLATQETQYF
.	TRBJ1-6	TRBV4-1	CASSQDQGEQGLVPLHF
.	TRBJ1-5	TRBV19	CASGPGGNQPQHF
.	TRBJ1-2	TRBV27	CASSLSSEYGYTF
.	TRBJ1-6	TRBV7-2	CASSLPEYNSPLHF
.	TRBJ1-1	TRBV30	CAWSKGGAEAFF
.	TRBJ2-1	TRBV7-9	CASSPDTWSSTNEQFF
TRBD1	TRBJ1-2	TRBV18	CASSPLAGQGAKGYTF
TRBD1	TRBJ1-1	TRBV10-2	CASLTRTGGIEAFF
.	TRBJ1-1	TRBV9	CASSPKRGVLNTEAFF
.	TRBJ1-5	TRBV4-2	CASSRLGGRASNQPQHF
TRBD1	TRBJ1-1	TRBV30	CAWSALGQGEAFF
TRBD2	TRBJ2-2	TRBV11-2	CASSSPTSPNTGELFF
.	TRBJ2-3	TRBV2	CASSGGSVSTDTQYF
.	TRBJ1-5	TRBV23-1	CASSPGQGRERVSNQPQHF
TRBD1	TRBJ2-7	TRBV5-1	CASSLGGEGAKEQYF
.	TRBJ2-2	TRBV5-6	CASSSPGYFATGELFF
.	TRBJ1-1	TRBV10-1	CASSPSFRRNTEAFF
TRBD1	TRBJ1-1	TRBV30	CASQGMNTEAFF
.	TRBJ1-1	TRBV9	CASSSSLNTEAFF
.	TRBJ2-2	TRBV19	CASTTGTLRQGGELFF
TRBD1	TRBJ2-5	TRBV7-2	CASSLDRGYETQYF
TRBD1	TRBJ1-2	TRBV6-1	CASSEVQRGQGGGYTF
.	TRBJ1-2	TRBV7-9	CASSYELGYTF
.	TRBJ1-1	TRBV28	CASSLLGGEAFF
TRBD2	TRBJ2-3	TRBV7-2	CASSPLAGAETDTQYF
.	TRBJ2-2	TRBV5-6	CASSFDRYTGELFF
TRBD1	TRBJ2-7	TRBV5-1	CASSLGGTGTYEQYF
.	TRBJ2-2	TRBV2	CASSVEVTGELFF
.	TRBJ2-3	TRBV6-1	CASLKGPTSTDTQYF
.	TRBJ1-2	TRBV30	CAWSGDGTNYGYTF
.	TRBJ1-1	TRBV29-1	CSVGKTAQDGDTEAFF
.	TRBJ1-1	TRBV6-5	CASSSGTYTEAFF
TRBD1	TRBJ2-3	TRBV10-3	CAIKRQGALVDTQYF
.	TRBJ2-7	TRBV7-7	CASSLNPAASYEQYF
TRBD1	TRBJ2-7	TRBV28	CASSQGQGGSYEQYF
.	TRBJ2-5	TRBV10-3	CAISGGGWQETQYF
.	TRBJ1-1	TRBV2	CASSELSGQNTEAFF
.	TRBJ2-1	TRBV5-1	CASSLTGSYNEQFF
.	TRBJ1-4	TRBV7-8	CASSLAGGHNNEKLFF
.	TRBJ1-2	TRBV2	CASSDNGGSYTF